This TCR beta chain was observed in a study of blood T cell repertoires in COVID-19. Across the whole study: Whether acute or convalescent, the COVID-19 samples came from the United States, Italy and Spain.

The protocol was immunoSEQ multiplex PCR, while the TCRdb copy is restricted to in-frame clones and leaves out a portion. The table shows a few hundred thousand clones, with approximately 90% occurring only once. J was trimmed by 0 bases and V by 5 bases; bases with no gene match: 15. This CDR3 is 18 amino acids long. Germline CDR1 reads LNHDA; CDR2 reads SQIVND (reference sequence). The J gene is TRBJ1-2, the V gene TRBV19; 7 nucleotides align to TRBD1. This clonotype was obtained from a woman in her 30s with active or convalescent COVID-19. Sequencing input: peripheral blood. The CDR3 DNA sequence: TGTGCCAGTAGTCGTGATCAGGGGGATCACTACTCTAACTATGGCTACACCTTC. Its translation is CASSRDQGDHYSNYGYTF. The full variable domain, with the rest looked up from reference TRBV19 and TRBJ1-2, is DGGITQSPKYLFRKEGQNVTLSCEQNLNHDAMYWYRQDPGQGLRLIYYSQIVNDFQKGDIAEGYSVSREKKESFPLTVTSAQKNPTAFYLCASSRDQGDHYSNYGYTFGSGTRLTVV.